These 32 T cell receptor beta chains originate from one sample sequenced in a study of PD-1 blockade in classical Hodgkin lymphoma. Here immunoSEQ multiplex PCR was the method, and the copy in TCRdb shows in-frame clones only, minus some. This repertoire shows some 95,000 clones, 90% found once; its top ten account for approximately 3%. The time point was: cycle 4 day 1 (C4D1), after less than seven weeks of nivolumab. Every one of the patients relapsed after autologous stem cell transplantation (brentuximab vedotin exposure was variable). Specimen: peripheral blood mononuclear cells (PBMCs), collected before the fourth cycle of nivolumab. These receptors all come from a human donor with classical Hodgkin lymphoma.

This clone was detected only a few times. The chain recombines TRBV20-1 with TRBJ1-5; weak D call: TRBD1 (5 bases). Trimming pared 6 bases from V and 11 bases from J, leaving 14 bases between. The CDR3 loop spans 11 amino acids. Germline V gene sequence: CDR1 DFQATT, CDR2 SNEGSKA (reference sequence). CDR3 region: CSASERGTQHF. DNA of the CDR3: TGCAGTGCCTCCGAGCGGGGGACCCAGCATTTT.

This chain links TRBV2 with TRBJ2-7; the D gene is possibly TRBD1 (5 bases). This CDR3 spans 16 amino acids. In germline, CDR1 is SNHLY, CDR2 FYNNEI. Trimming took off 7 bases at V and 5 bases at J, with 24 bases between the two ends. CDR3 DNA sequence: TGTGCCAGCACCTGGTCCCGGACACCCTCCCCACACGAGCAGTACTTC. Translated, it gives CASTWSRTPSPHEQYF.

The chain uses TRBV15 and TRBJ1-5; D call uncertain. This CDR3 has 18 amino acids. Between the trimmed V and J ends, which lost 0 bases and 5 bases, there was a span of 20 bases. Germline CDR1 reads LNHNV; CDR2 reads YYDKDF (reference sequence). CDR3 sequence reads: CATSRDRTGFGPDQPQHF. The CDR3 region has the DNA TGTGCCACCAGCAGAGATAGGACGGGATTTGGCCCCGATCAGCCCCAGCATTTT. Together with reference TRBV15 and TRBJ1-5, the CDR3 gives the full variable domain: DAMVIQNPRYQVTQFGKPVTLSCSQTLNHNVMYWYQQKSSQAPKLLFHYYDKDFNNEADTPDNFQSRRPNTSFCFLDIRSPGLGDTAMYLCATSRDRTGFGPDQPQHFGDGTRLSIL.

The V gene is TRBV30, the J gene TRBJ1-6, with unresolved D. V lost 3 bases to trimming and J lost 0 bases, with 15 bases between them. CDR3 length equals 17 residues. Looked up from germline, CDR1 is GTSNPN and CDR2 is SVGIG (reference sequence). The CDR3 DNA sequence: TGTGCCTGGAGCTACCTGACGGGAAGCTCCTATAATTCACCCCTCCACTTT. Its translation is CAWSYLTGSSYNSPLHF.

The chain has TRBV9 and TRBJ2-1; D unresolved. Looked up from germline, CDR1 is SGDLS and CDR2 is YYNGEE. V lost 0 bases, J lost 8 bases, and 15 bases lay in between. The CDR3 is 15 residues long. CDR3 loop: CASSVADMTGYEQFF. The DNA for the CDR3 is TGTGCCAGCAGCGTAGCGGATATGACCGGTTATGAGCAGTTCTTC.

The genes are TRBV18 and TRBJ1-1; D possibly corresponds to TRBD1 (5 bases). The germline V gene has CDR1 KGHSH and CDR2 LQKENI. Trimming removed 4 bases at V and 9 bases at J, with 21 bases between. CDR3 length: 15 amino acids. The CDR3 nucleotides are TGTGCCAGCTCACGGGGGGGGATCGGGCGCTTTAAAGCTTTCTTT. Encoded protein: CASSRGGIGRFKAFF. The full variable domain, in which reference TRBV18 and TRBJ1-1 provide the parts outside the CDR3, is NAGVMQNPRHLVRRRGQEARLRCSPMKGHSHVYWYRQLPEEGLKFMVYLQKENIIDESGMPKERFSAEFPKEGPSILRIQQVVRGDSAAYFCASSRGGIGRFKAFFGQGTRLTVV.

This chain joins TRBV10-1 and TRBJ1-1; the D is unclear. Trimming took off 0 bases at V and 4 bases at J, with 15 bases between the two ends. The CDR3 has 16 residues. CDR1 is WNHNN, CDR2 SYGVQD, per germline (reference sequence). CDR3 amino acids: CASSESKAASRTEAFF. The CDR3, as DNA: TGCGCCAGCAGTGAGTCAAAGGCAGCGAGTCGCACTGAAGCTTTCTTT.

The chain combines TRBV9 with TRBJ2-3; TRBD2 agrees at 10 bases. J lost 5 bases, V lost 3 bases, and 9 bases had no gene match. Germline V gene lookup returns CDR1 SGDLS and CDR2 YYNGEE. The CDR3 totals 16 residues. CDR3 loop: CASSASSGGAEDTQYF. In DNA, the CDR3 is TGTGCCAGCAGCGCGAGCAGCGGGGGGGCCGAAGATACGCAGTATTTT.

The CDR3 reads CSVEGVASGGLQNTGELFF. The CDR3 nucleotides read TGCAGCGTTGAAGGGGTTGCTAGCGGGGGTTTACAGAACACCGGGGAGCTGTTTTTT. This chain connects TRBV29-1 to TRBJ2-2; the match to TRBD2 covers 10 bases. The CDR3 consists of 19 residues. The germline V gene has CDR1 SQVTM and CDR2 ANQGSEA. Germline trimming cut 1 base from V and 1 base from J; bases unmatched to any gene: 12.

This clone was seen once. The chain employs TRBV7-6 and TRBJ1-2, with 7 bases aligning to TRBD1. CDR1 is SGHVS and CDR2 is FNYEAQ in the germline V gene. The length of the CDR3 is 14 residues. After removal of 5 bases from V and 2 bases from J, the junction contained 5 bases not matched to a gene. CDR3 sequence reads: CASSPDRVNYGYTF. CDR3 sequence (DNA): TGTGCCAGCAGCCCCGACAGGGTCAACTATGGCTACACCTTC.

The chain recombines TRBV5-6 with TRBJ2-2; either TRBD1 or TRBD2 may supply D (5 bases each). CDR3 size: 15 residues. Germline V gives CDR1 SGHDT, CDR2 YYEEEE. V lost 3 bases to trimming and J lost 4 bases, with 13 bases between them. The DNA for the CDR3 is TGTGCCAGCAGCTGGCCGGGACCCATCACCGGGGAGCTGTTTTTT. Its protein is CASSWPGPITGELFF.

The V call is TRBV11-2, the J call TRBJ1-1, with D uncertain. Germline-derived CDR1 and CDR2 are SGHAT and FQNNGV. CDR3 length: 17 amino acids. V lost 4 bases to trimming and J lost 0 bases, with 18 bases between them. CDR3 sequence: CASSSRSIGALNTEAFF. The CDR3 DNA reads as TGTGCCAGCAGCTCCCGTTCGATTGGAGCGTTGAACACTGAAGCTTTCTTT. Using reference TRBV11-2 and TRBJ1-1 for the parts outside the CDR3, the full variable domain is EAGVAQSPRYKIIEKRQSVAFWCNPISGHATLYWYQQILGQGPKLLIQFQNNGVVDDSQLPKDRFSAERLKGVDSTLKIQPAKLEDSAVYLCASSSRSIGALNTEAFFGQGTRLTVV.

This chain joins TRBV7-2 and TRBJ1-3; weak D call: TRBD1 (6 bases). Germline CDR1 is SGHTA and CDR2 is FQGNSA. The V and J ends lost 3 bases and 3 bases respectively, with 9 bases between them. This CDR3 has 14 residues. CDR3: CASSFNRDGNTIYF. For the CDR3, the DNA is TGTGCCAGCAGCTTCAACAGGGATGGAAACACCATATATTTT.

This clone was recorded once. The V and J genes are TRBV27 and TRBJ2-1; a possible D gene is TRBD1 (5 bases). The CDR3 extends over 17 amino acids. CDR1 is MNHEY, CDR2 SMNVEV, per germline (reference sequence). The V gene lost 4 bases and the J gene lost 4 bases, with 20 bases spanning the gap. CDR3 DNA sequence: TGTGCCAGCAGTTCTTGGGTGGTGCAGGGCGGATACAATGAGCAGTTCTTC. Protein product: CASSSWVVQGGYNEQFF.

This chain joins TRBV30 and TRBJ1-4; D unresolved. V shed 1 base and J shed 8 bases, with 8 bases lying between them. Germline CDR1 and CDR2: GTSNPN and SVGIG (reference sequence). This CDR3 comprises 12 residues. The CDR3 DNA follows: TGTGCCTGGAGTGAGGCTCCGGAAAAACTGTTTTTT. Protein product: CAWSEAPEKLFF.

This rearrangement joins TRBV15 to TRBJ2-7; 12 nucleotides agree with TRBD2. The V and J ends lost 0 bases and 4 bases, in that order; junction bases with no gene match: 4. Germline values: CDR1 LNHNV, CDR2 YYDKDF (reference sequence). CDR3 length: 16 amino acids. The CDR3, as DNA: TGTGCCACCAGCAGAGAGACTAGCGGGGGCAAATACGAGCAGTACTTC. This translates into CATSRETSGGKYEQYF.

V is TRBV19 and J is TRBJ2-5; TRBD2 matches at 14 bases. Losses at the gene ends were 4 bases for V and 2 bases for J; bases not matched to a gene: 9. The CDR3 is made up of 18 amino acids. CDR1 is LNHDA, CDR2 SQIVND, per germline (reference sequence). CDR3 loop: CASSRLGLAGGLQETQYF. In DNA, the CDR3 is TGTGCCAGTAGTAGACTCGGACTAGCGGGGGGACTTCAAGAGACCCAGTACTTC.

The DNA of the CDR3 is TGTGCCAGCAGAGCCAGGGATTTCTCCTACGAGCAGTACTTC. This codes for CASRARDFSYEQYF. The chain joins TRBV6-6 to TRBJ2-7, with D possibly TRBD1 on 5 matching bases. CDR1 is MNHNY, CDR2 SVGAGI, per germline (reference sequence). The ends were cut back, 6 bases at V and 0 bases at J, with 12 bases in the middle. The CDR3 runs 14 residues.

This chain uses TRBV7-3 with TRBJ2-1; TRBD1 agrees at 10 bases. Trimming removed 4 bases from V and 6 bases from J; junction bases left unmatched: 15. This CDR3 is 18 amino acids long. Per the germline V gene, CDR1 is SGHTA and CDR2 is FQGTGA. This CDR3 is CASSSRPLGTGDVNEQFF. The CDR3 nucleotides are TGTGCCAGCAGCTCTCGGCCGCTGGGGACAGGGGATGTCAATGAGCAGTTCTTC.

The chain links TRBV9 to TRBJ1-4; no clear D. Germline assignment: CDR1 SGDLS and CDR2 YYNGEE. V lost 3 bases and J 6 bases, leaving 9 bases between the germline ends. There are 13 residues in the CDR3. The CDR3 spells CASSGGNDEKLFF. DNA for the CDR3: TGTGCCAGCAGCGGGGGAAATGATGAAAAACTGTTTTTT.

Here the CDR3 DNA reads TGCGCCAGCAGCTCGGTATGGAGCGGAGTTTCGAACACCGGGGAGCTGTTTTTT. It is translated as CASSSVWSGVSNTGELFF. V usage is TRBV5-1 and J usage is TRBJ2-2, with D possibly being TRBD2 (5 bases). The CDR3 covers 18 residues. V lost 3 bases, J lost 0 bases, and 18 bases lay in between. Germline V gene lookup returns CDR1 SGHRS and CDR2 YFSETQ.

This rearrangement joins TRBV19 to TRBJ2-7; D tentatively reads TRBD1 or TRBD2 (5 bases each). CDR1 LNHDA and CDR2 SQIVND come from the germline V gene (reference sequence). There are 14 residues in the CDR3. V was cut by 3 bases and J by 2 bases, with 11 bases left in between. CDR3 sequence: CASSINGAPYEQYF. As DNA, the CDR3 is TGTGCCAGTAGTATCAACGGGGCGCCCTACGAGCAGTACTTC.

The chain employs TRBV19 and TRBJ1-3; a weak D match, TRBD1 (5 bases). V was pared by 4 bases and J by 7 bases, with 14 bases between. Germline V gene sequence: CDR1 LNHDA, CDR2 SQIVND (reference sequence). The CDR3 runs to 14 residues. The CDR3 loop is CASSRDGGRNTIYF. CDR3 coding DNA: TGTGCCAGTAGTAGAGACGGGGGACGGAACACCATATATTTT.

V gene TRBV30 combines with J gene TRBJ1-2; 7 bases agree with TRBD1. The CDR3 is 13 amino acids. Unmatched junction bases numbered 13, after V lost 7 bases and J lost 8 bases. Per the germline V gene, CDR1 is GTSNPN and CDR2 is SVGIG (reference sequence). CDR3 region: CAFDRAPREGYTF. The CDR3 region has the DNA TGTGCCTTCGACAGGGCTCCAAGGGAGGGCTACACCTTC.

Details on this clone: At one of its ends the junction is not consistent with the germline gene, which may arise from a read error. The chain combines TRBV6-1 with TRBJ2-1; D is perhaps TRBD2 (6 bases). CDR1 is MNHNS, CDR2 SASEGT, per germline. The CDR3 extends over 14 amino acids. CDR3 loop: CASSQANGRSVQFF. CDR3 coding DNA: TGTGCCAGCAGTCAAGCCAATGGGAGGTCAGTGCAGTTCTTC.

Written as DNA, the CDR3 is TGTGCCAGCAGCCAAGAGTTGGCGGGGGGGCGCGAGCAGTACTTC. Its translation is CASSQELAGGREQYF. J is TRBJ2-7 and V is TRBV4-2; TRBD2 matches 9 bases. Germline CDR1 and CDR2: LGHNA and YNFKEQ. V dropped 0 bases and J dropped 6; count of bases not matched to a gene: 6. This CDR3 is built from 15 residues.

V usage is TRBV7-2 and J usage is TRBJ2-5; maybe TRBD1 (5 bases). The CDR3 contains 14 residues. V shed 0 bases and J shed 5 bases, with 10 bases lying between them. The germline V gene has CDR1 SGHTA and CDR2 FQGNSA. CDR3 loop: CASSLAGARETQYF. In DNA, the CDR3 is TGTGCCAGCAGCTTAGCAGGGGCTAGGGAGACCCAGTACTTC.

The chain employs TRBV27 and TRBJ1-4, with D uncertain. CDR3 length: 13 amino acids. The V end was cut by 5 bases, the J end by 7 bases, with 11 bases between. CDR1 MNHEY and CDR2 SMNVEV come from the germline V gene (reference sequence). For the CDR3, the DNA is TGTGCCAGCAGTGGGAGGGAGGGTGAAAAACTGTTTTTT. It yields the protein CASSGREGEKLFF.

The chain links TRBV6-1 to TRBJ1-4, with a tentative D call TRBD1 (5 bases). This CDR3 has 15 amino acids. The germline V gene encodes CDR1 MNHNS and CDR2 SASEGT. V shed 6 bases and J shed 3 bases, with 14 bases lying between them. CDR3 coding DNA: TGTGCCAGCAGCTTAGGGGCCGCACCTAATGAAAAACTGTTTTTT. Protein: CASSLGAAPNEKLFF.

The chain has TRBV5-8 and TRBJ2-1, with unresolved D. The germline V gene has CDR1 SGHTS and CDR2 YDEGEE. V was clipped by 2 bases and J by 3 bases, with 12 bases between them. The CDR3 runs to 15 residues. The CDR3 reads CASSFSETFYNEQFF. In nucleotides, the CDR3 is TGTGCCAGCAGCTTTTCAGAGACATTCTACAATGAGCAGTTCTTC.

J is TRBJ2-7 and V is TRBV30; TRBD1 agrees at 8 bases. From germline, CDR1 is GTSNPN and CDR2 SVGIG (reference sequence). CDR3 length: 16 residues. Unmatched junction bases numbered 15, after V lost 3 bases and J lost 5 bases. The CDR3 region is CAWRGDDQGAPHEQYF. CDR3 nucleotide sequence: TGTGCCTGGAGGGGAGATGATCAGGGGGCCCCCCACGAGCAGTACTTC.

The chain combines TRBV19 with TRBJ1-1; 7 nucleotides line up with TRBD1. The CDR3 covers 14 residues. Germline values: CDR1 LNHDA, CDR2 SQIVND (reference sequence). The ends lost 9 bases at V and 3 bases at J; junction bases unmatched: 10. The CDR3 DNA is TGTGCCAGCGCGTCGGGGACAGAAGACACTGAAGCTTTCTTT. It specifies CASASGTEDTEAFF.